These 11 T cell receptor beta chains were sequenced from one sample in a study of T cell responses to AZD1222 COVID-19 vaccine. Libraries were prepared by immunoSEQ multiplex PCR; TCRdb keeps only in-frame clonotypes and omits some of them. The sample shows 110,000 to 150,000 clones, 88% of them seen only once. Sequencing was performed on peripheral blood, taken on day 0 of AZD1222 vaccination. All receptors derive from an adult in good health.

The gene calls are TRBV7-9 and TRBJ1-4; D is undetermined. Per germline, CDR1 SEHNR and CDR2 FQNEAQ (reference sequence). CDR3 length equals 15 residues. Trimming stripped 5 bases from V and 4 bases from J, with 14 bases between. In DNA, the CDR3 is TGTGCCAGCAGCCCATCGGGGTCCTATAATGAAAAACTGTTTTTT. It specifies CASSPSGSYNEKLFF.

The chain combines TRBV19 with TRBJ1-5; no clear D. V lost 3 bases, J lost 0 bases, and 9 bases lay in between. The length of the CDR3 is 15 residues. Germline V gives CDR1 LNHDA, CDR2 SQIVND (reference sequence). The CDR3 loop is CASSIGPVSNQPQHF. Written as DNA, the CDR3 is TGTGCCAGTAGTATCGGGCCGGTTAGCAATCAGCCCCAGCATTTT.

The table lists this clone with a count of one. The chain recombines TRBV5-1 with TRBJ1-4; D is undetermined. V lost 2 bases and J lost 8, with 13 bases in between. This CDR3 has 14 amino acids. CDR1 SGHRS and CDR2 YFSETQ come from the germline V gene. CDR3 sequence (DNA): TGCGCCAGCAGCTTTTTATCGGTGGGGGAAAAACTGTTTTTT. Protein product: CASSFLSVGEKLFF.

The J gene is TRBJ2-2, the V gene TRBV14; D is uncertain. V shed 2 bases and J shed 7 bases, with 8 bases lying between them. The CDR3 has 13 residues. Germline V gives CDR1 SGHDN, CDR2 FVKESK. Here the CDR3 reads CASSQTPVGELFF. In nucleotides, the CDR3 is TGTGCCAGCAGCCAAACCCCTGTCGGGGAGCTGTTTTTT.

This clone has only a few counts. The CDR3 reads CASSTQIGTEAFF. CDR3 DNA sequence: TGTGCCAGCAGCACACAAATCGGGACTGAAGCTTTCTTT. The chain carries TRBV9 and TRBJ1-1; D call uncertain. CDR3 length: 13 residues. Germline V CDR1 and CDR2: SGDLS, YYNGEE. The germline V and J ends were trimmed by 4 bases and 5 bases, with 12 bases remaining between them.

The rearrangement links TRBV6-4 to TRBJ2-1; 9 bases are shared with TRBD2. Germline loops: CDR1 MRHNA, CDR2 SNTAGT. This CDR3 region has 15 residues. V was clipped by 5 bases and J by 0 bases; unmatched bases: 2. In nucleotides, the CDR3 is TGTGCCAGCAGTCTTAGCGGGAGCTCCTACAATGAGCAGTTCTTC. As protein: CASSLSGSSYNEQFF.

The chain joins TRBV28 to TRBJ2-1; D gene ambiguous. The length of the CDR3 is 14 residues. Between the trimmed V and J ends, which lost 7 bases and 4 bases, there was a span of 14 bases. The V gene's germline CDR1 is MDHEN and CDR2 SYDVKM. The CDR3 DNA reads TGTGCCAGCACCCCACCCCTGAGGTACAATGAGCAGTTCTTC. Translated, it gives CASTPPLRYNEQFF. The whole variable domain, filled in from reference TRBV28 and TRBJ2-1, reads DVKVTQSSRYLVKRTGEKVFLECVQDMDHENMFWYRQDPGLGLRLIYFSYDVKMKEKGDIPEGYSVSREKKERFSLILESASTNQTSMYLCASTPPLRYNEQFFGPGTRLTVL.

V and J are TRBV7-9 and TRBJ2-1; tentatively, D is TRBD2 (6 bases). V was clipped by 1 base and J by 4 bases, with 8 bases between them. This CDR3 contains 14 residues. Germline CDR1 SEHNR, CDR2 FQNEAQ (reference sequence). The CDR3 loop reads CASSLGLDYNEQFF. CDR3 nucleotide sequence: TGTGCCAGCAGCTTAGGACTAGATTACAATGAGCAGTTCTTC.

The genes are TRBV6-4 and TRBJ1-6; perhaps TRBD1 as D (6 bases). CDR1 is MRHNA and CDR2 is SNTAGT in the germline V gene. This CDR3 has 15 amino acids. The ends were cut back, 2 bases at V and 8 bases at J, with 13 bases in the middle. The DNA of the CDR3 is TGTGCCAGCAGTGACACGGACAGAGGGGATTCACCCCTCCACTTT. It yields the protein CASSDTDRGDSPLHF.

Remarks on this clone: A read error may account for a junction end that differs from germline. The V and J genes are TRBV6-5 and TRBJ2-5; D gene unclear. The CDR3 covers 10 residues. Germline assignment: CDR1 MNHEY and CDR2 SVGAGI. For the CDR3, the DNA is TGTGCCAGCAGTAGAGAGGCCCAGTACTTC. It is translated as CASSREAQYF.

The chain links TRBV11-2 to TRBJ2-1; D is undetermined. V lost 1 base to trimming and J lost 1 base, with 8 bases between them. This CDR3 spans 15 amino acids. Germline V gene lookup returns CDR1 SGHAT and CDR2 FQNNGV. The CDR3 loop is CASSLVDWSYNEQFF. Here the CDR3 DNA reads TGTGCCAGCAGCTTAGTGGATTGGTCCTACAATGAGCAGTTCTTC. The whole variable domain, remainder taken from reference TRBV11-2 and TRBJ2-1, is EAGVAQSPRYKIIEKRQSVAFWCNPISGHATLYWYQQILGQGPKLLIQFQNNGVVDDSQLPKDRFSAERLKGVDSTLKIQPAKLEDSAVYLCASSLVDWSYNEQFFGPGTRLTVL.